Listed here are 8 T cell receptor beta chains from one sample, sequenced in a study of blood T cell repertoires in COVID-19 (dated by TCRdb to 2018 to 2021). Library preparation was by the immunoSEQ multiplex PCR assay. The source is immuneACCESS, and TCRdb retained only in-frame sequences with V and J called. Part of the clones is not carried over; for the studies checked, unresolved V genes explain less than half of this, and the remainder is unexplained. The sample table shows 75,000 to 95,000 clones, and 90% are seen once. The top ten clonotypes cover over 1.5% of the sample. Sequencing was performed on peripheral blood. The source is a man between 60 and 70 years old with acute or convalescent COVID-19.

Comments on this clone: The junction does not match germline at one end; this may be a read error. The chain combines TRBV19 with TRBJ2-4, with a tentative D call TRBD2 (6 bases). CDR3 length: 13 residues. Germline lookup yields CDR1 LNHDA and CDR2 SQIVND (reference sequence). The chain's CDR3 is CASSPDPVGGIHF. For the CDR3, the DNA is TGTGCCAGTAGTCCCGACCCGGTTGGGGGGATACACTTC.

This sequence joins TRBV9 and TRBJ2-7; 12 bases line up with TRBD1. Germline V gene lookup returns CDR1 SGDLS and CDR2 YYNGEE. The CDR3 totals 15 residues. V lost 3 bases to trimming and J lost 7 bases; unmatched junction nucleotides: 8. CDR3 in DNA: TGTGCCAGCAGCGCCCGGGACAGGGGGCTGGGGGAGCAGTACTTC. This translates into CASSARDRGLGEQYF. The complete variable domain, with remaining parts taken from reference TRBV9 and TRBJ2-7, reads DSGVTQTPKHLITATGQRVTLRCSPRSGDLSVYWYQQSLDQGLQFLIQYYNGEERAKGNILERFSAQQFPDLHSELNLSSLELGDSALYFCASSARDRGLGEQYFGPGTRLTVT.

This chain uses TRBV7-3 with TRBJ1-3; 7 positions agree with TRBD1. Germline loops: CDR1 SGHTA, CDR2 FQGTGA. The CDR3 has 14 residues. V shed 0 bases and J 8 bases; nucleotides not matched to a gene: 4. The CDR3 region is CASSLTGGKDTIYF. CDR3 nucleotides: TGTGCCAGCAGCTTAACAGGGGGCAAGGACACCATATATTTT.

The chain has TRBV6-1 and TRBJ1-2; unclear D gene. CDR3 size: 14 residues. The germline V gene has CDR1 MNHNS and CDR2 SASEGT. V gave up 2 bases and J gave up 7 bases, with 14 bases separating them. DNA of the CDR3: TGTGCCAGCAGTGAATTGGGCACGGGAAGTGGCTACACCTTC. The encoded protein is CASSELGTGSGYTF.

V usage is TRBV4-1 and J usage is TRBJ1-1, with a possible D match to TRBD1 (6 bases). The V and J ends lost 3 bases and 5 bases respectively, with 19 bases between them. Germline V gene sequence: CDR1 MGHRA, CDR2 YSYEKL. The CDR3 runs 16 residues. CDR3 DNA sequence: TGCGCCAGCAGCCAGGGGAAGGGGGATAGCGTGACTGAAGCTTTCTTT. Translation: CASSQGKGDSVTEAFF.

In DNA, the CDR3 is TGCAGCGTTGGCCCAGCGGGATCCTACGAGCAGTACTTC. Translated: CSVGPAGSYEQYF. The chain joins TRBV29-1 to TRBJ2-7, with TRBD2 identical over 7 bases. Trimming at V came to 4 bases and at J to 1 base, leaving 4 bases not matched to a gene. The CDR3 is 13 amino acids. CDR1 is SQVTM and CDR2 is ANQGSEA in the germline V gene.

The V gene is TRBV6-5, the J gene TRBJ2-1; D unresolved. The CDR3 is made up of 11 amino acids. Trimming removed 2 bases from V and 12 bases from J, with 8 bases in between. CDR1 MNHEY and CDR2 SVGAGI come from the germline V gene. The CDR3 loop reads CASSYRTVQFF. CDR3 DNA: TGTGCCAGCAGTTACCGTACGGTGCAGTTCTTC.

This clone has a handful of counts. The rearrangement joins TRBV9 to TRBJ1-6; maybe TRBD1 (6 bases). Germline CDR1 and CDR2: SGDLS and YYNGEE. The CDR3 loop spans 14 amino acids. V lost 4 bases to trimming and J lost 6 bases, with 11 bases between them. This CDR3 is CASSLQGSNSPLHF. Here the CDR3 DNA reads TGTGCCAGCAGCCTACAGGGAAGTAATTCACCCCTCCACTTT.